Presented here are 12 T cell receptor beta chains from one specimen sequenced in a study of T cells after yellow fever vaccination. Each CDR3 protein gets one entry after TCRdb re-called the 5' RACE reads with MiXCR. The table lists 500,000 to 650,000 distinct CDR3 sequences, roughly a sixth of them singletons, with 15% to 20% in the top ten. This material consisted of PBMCs, taken 5 to 6 days after the first yellow fever vaccination. Source of these receptors: a man between 18 and 29 years old who received the YFV17D yellow fever vaccine.

Only a few counts were recorded for this clonotype. The chain uses TRBV20-1 and TRBJ1-2; D is uncertain. The CDR3 sequence is 15 residues long. Between the trimmed V and J ends, which lost 3 bases and 3 bases, there was a span of 17 bases. Germline CDR1 is DFQATT and CDR2 is SNEGSKA (reference sequence). CDR3 nucleotide sequence: TGCAGTGCTAGGCGGGTGGAGCGGGTGGACTATGGCTACACCTTC. Translating gives CSARRVERVDYGYTF.

The chain employs TRBV28 and TRBJ2-3; TRBD2 aligns across 13 bases. The length of the CDR3 is 18 residues. Trimming cost V 2 bases and J 1 base; bases outside gene matches: 6. Germline CDR1 is MDHEN and CDR2 is SYDVKM. The CDR3 sequence is CASSLGLAGVYGTDTQYF. Written as DNA, the CDR3 is TGTGCCAGCAGTTTAGGACTAGCGGGGGTGTATGGCACAGATACGCAGTATTTT.

This clonotype was detected only a few times. The genes are TRBV20-1 and TRBJ2-7, with TRBD2 matching over 8 bases. Germline V CDR1 and CDR2: DFQATT, SNEGSKA (reference sequence). The CDR3 consists of 13 residues. J gave up 4 bases and V 6 bases, and 8 bases lay outside the gene matches. The CDR3 nucleotides read TGCAGTGCCCGACTAGCGCCAATTTACGAGCAGTACTTC. The encoded protein is CSARLAPIYEQYF.

The genes are TRBV11-2 and TRBJ2-7; possibly TRBD1 for D (6 bases). The V end lost 1 base, the J end lost 2 bases, and 12 bases lay between the germline ends. The CDR3 spans 15 residues. Germline V CDR1 and CDR2: SGHAT, FQNNGV. For the CDR3, the DNA is TGTGCCAGCAGCTTAGGACAGGCAAAGACCTACGAGCAGTACTTC. Translating it yields CASSLGQAKTYEQYF.

This clonotype was seen ten or more times. V gene TRBV27 combines with J gene TRBJ1-2; D might be TRBD1 (6 bases). Per germline, CDR1 MNHEY and CDR2 SMNVEV (reference sequence). V dropped 2 bases and J dropped 4 bases, with 23 bases sitting between them. This CDR3 spans 18 amino acids. This CDR3 reads CASSLSPASGQVLYGYTF. DNA for the CDR3: TGTGCCAGCAGTTTAAGCCCTGCCTCGGGACAAGTTCTCTATGGCTACACCTTC.

This clonotype was observed many times. The chain employs TRBV5-4 and TRBJ2-2; D is ambiguous. The CDR3 contains 13 residues. The ends were cut back, 0 bases at V and 5 bases at J, with 5 bases in the middle. Germline-derived CDR1 and CDR2 are SGHNT and YYREEE (reference sequence). The CDR3 loop is CASSLVATGELFF. The DNA for the CDR3 is TGTGCCAGCAGCTTGGTGGCAACCGGGGAGCTGTTTTTT.

The CDR3 sequence is CSVVLAGSQETQYF. The CDR3 DNA follows: TGCAGCGTTGTGCTAGCGGGGTCTCAAGAGACCCAGTACTTC. The chain combines TRBV29-1 with TRBJ2-5; TRBD2 agrees at 9 bases. With 4 bases clipped from V and 2 bases from J, the junction kept 5 bases outside the gene matches. CDR1 and CDR2 from the germline V gene are SQVTM and ANQGSEA. The CDR3 contains 14 residues.

J is TRBJ2-5 and V is TRBV5-1, with TRBD1 matching 7 bases. The CDR3 runs 15 residues. J gave up 2 bases and V 2 bases, and 6 bases lay outside the gene matches. The germline gives CDR1 SGHRS, CDR2 YFSETQ. The chain's CDR3 is CASSLDRVGQETQYF. The CDR3 DNA reads TGCGCCAGCAGCTTAGACAGGGTAGGACAAGAGACCCAGTACTTC.

This clonotype came up a few times. The gene calls are TRBV19 and TRBJ2-3, with a weak D call TRBD1 (5 bases). The CDR3 has 14 amino acids. Trimming cost V 5 bases and J 4 bases, with 13 bases left between them. Germline V CDR1 and CDR2: LNHDA, SQIVND (reference sequence). The CDR3 nucleotides read TGTGCCAGTAGTCCCCAGGGTGTCCCAGATACGCAGTATTTT. It translates to CASSPQGVPDTQYF. Supplemented by reference TRBV19 and TRBJ2-3, the full variable domain reads DGGITQSPKYLFRKEGQNVTLSCEQNLNHDAMYWYRQDPGQGLRLIYYSQIVNDFQKGDIAEGYSVSREKKESFPLTVTSAQKNPTAFYLCASSPQGVPDTQYFGPGTRLTVL.

This clonotype was counted between two and nine times. The V gene is TRBV11-2, the J gene TRBJ1-1, with D possibly TRBD1 on 5 matching bases. Germline V CDR1 and CDR2: SGHAT, FQNNGV. V lost 2 bases, J lost 5 bases, and 12 bases lay in between. This CDR3 is 14 amino acids long. CDR3 bases: TGTGCCAGCAGCTTATGGGAGGGGAAGACTGAAGCTTTCTTT. It encodes CASSLWEGKTEAFF.

The V gene is TRBV5-1, the J gene TRBJ2-1; TRBD2 agrees at 11 bases. The CDR3 has 16 residues. Germline CDR1 reads SGHRS; CDR2 reads YFSETQ. V dropped 4 bases and J dropped 7; count of bases not matched to a gene: 10. Here the CDR3 reads CASSVPLAGGINEQFF. CDR3 nucleotides: TGCGCCAGCAGCGTTCCTTTAGCGGGGGGGATAAATGAGCAGTTCTTC.

The chain employs TRBV6-1 and TRBJ2-3; D possibly corresponds to TRBD1 (6 bases). Germline V CDR1 and CDR2: MNHNS, SASEGT. V shed 6 bases and J shed 4 bases, with 11 bases lying between them. The CDR3 sequence is 13 residues long. The CDR3: CASRKAGADTQYF. As DNA, the CDR3 is TGTGCCAGCAGGAAAGCAGGGGCAGATACGCAGTATTTT.